This T cell receptor (beta chain) was obtained from a study of T cell responses to AZD1222 COVID-19 vaccine. Turning to the study itself: Timing groups of about 4 and about 12 weeks for second doses were pooled.

This table comes from immunoSEQ multiplex PCR, and its TCRdb copy is limited to in-frame clones, with some not included. Here the sample spans 150,000 to 200,000 clones, about 86% being singletons. Here the sequenced sample was peripheral blood, taken on day 0 of AZD1222 vaccination. The TCR sequence derives from an adult in good health.

The CDR3 here is CASSSLPGQGSYTF. CDR3 bases: TGTGCCAGCAGCTCTCTCCCGGGACAGGGGAGCTACACCTTC. V and J are TRBV7-3 and TRBJ1-2; 10 positions match TRBD1. Trimming cost V 4 bases and J 9 bases; bases outside gene matches: 8. The CDR3 is 14 amino acids. The germline gives CDR1 SGHTA, CDR2 FQGTGA.